This T cell receptor beta chain was captured by sequencing in a study of CD8 T cells in ankylosing spondylitis. Using its own MiXCR run on the 5' RACE reads, TCRdb lists one record per CDR3 protein. The sample has about 300,000 distinct CDR3 sequences, less than 25% seen once. Trimming pared 6 bases from V and 4 bases from J, leaving 14 bases between. There are 14 residues in the CDR3. Germline values: CDR1 SNHLY, CDR2 FYNNEI. This clonotype was obtained from a female donor with ankylosing spondylitis or in good health (not recorded which). The chain carries TRBV2 and TRBJ2-3; D gene uncertain. Sequences were obtained from blood, either unsorted or a sorted T cell fraction (not recorded which). The CDR3 region has the DNA TGTGCCAGCAGGCTGACCGGGTTTGCAGATACGCAGTATTTT. Protein sequence: CASRLTGFADTQYF.